This is a list of T cell receptor beta chains from one sample in a study of OX40 agonist ivuxolimab in advanced cancers. Some clones are missing from TCRdb's copy, which holds only in-frame ones; the method was immunoSEQ multiplex PCR. The table lists 77,000 or so clones, about nine tenths of them singletons, with around 0.43% in the top ten. This sample comprised CD4+ or CD8+ T cells sorted from blood, obtained in a trial of the OX40 agonist ivuxolimab. The receptor set was obtained from an adult with an advanced solid tumor such as melanoma, head and neck, liver or kidney cancer. CDR3s include the opening cysteine and the closing phenylalanine or tryptophan. Each record gives: J gene, clone size, V gene, D gene, CDR3 protein, CDR3 DNA. D genes are given only for firm matches. Rows may omit the clone size; those that give it use once, few, many or a size class.

TRBJ2-1 | NA | TRBV6-1 | NA | CASSDRAPIINEQFF | TGTGCCAGCAGTGACCGGGCCCCCATCATCAATGAGCAGTTCTTC
TRBJ2-1 | NA | TRBV9 | TRBD2 | CASSVAGRGNYNEQFF | TGTGCCAGCAGCGTAGCGGGGCGGGGGAACTACAATGAGCAGTTCTTC
TRBJ2-2 | few | TRBV7-2 | TRBD2 | CASSFSGGTGELFF | TGTGCCAGCAGCTTCTCGGGGGGCACCGGGGAGCTGTTTTTT
TRBJ2-3 | NA | TRBV4-2 | TRBD2 | CASSQVAGGTDTQYF | TGTGCCAGCAGCCAAGTCGCGGGAGGCACAGATACGCAGTATTTT
TRBJ1-5 | NA | TRBV25-1 | NA | CASSEWGGGSNQPQHF | TGTGCCAGCAGTGAATGGGGAGGAGGGAGCAATCAGCCCCAGCATTTT
TRBJ2-1 | NA | TRBV7-2 | NA | CASSLGGQLGMFF | TGTGCCAGCAGCTTAGGCGGGCAGCTAGGGATGTTCTTC
TRBJ2-3 | NA | TRBV30 | NA | CAWSVDGLTDTQYF | TGTGCCTGGAGTGTCGATGGTTTGACAGATACGCAGTATTTT
TRBJ1-1 | NA | TRBV11-3 | TRBD1 | CASSLPRGTGNTEAFF | TGTGCCAGCAGCTTACCCAGAGGGACAGGGAACACTGAAGCTTTCTTT
TRBJ2-5 | NA | TRBV28 | NA | CASTASGPETQYF | TGTGCCAGCACCGCATCGGGGCCGGAGACCCAGTACTTC
TRBJ2-7 | NA | TRBV11-3 | NA | CASSLGFHEQYF | TGTGCCAGCAGCTTAGGCTTCCACGAGCAGTACTTC
TRBJ2-3 | NA | TRBV2 | TRBD2 | CASSEVLAGAGDTQYF | TGTGCCAGCAGTGAAGTCCTAGCGGGAGCAGGTGATACGCAGTATTTT
TRBJ1-1 | NA | TRBV28 | TRBD1 | CASSETGVGRAFF | TGTGCCAGCAGCGAGACAGGGGTCGGACGAGCTTTCTTT
TRBJ2-5 | NA | TRBV5-6 | TRBD2 | CASSPSLAGGAAETQYF | TGTGCCAGCAGCCCAAGCCTAGCGGGAGGTGCCGCGGAGACCCAGTACTTC
TRBJ2-6 | NA | TRBV4-3 | NA | CASSQEAPWGWGANVLTF | TGCGCCAGCAGCCAAGAGGCGCCCTGGGGATGGGGGGCCAACGTCCTGACTTTC
TRBJ2-2 | once | TRBV5-1 | NA | CASSASDVYTGELFF | TGCGCCAGCAGCGCTTCAGACGTTTACACCGGGGAGCTGTTTTTT
TRBJ2-1 | once | TRBV5-1 | NA | CASSLPSVSYNEQFF | TGCGCCAGCAGCCTCCCTAGCGTGAGCTACAATGAGCAGTTCTTC
TRBJ1-5 | NA | TRBV7-8 | NA | CASSLAHSNQPQHF | TGTGCCAGCAGCTTAGCCCACAGCAATCAGCCCCAGCATTTT
TRBJ2-1 | NA | TRBV6-5 | NA | CASSAQGQGEQFF | TGTGCCAGCAGCGCTCAGGGGCAGGGTGAGCAGTTCTTC
TRBJ2-3 | NA | TRBV5-6 | NA | CASSSTGADTQYF | TGTGCCAGCAGCTCCACCGGAGCAGATACGCAGTATTTT
TRBJ1-6 | NA | TRBV6-1 | NA | CASRKGLEPISPLHF | TGTGCCAGCAGGAAAGGACTAGAACCCATTTCACCCCTCCACTTT
TRBJ1-2 | NA | TRBV6-4 | NA | CASSDFYGYTF | TGTGCCAGCAGTGACTTCTATGGCTACACCTTC
TRBJ2-3 | NA | TRBV6-5 | NA | CASSYGAGLRTDTQYF | TGTGCCAGCAGTTACGGTGCGGGGCTACGCACAGATACGCAGTATTTT
TRBJ2-3 | NA | TRBV27 | NA | CASSLLGSQDTQYF | TGTGCCAGCAGTTTACTCGGGAGTCAAGATACGCAGTATTTT
TRBJ2-2 | NA | TRBV7-9 | TRBD1 | CASSYPGQLNTGELFF | TGTGCCAGCAGCTATCCGGGACAGCTGAACACCGGGGAGCTGTTTTTT
TRBJ2-3 | NA | TRBV5-1 | TRBD2 | CASAGVSTDTQYF | TGCGCCAGCGCGGGGGTATCCACAGATACGCAGTATTTT
TRBJ2-1 | NA | TRBV15 | TRBD2 | CATSRGRTSGDNEQFF | TGTGCCACCAGCAGAGGGCGGACTAGCGGAGACAATGAGCAGTTCTTC
TRBJ1-4 | NA | TRBV6-5 | TRBD1 | CASSPGRGGEKLFF | TGTGCCAGCAGCCCGGGCAGGGGGGGGGAAAAACTGTTTTTT
TRBJ2-7 | NA | TRBV11-2 | NA | CASSLDRGVSYEQYF | TGTGCCAGCAGCTTAGATCGAGGGGTCTCCTACGAGCAGTACTTC
TRBJ2-1 | NA | TRBV14 | NA | CASSQGQIYNEQFF | TGTGCCAGCAGCCAAGGGCAGATATACAATGAGCAGTTCTTC
TRBJ1-2 | NA | TRBV28 | TRBD1 | CASSLSGGTGANYGYTF | TGTGCCAGCAGTCTCTCCGGGGGGACAGGGGCAAACTATGGCTACACCTTC
TRBJ2-5 | once | TRBV11-3 | NA | CASTSHRGGETQYF | TGTGCCAGCACCTCCCACAGGGGGGGGGAGACCCAGTACTTC
TRBJ1-1 | NA | TRBV27 | TRBD1 | CASSTYGTGGQEAFF | TGTGCCAGCAGTACCTATGGGACAGGGGGCCAAGAAGCTTTCTTT
TRBJ2-1 | NA | TRBV6-5 | NA | CASSYRGATYNEQFF | TGTGCCAGCAGTTACAGGGGCGCGACCTACAATGAGCAGTTCTTC
TRBJ2-2 | NA | TRBV6-1 | NA | CASSEIRLRELFF | TGTGCCAGCAGTGAGATTCGTCTCCGGGAGCTGTTTTTT
TRBJ1-1 | NA | TRBV6-5 | NA | CASSPRGFQNTEAFF | TGTGCCAGCAGCCCCCGGGGCTTTCAGAACACTGAAGCTTTCTTT
TRBJ2-1 | once | TRBV5-1 | NA | CASSRGTGDNEQFF | TGCGCCAGCAGCCGCGGGACGGGTGACAATGAGCAGTTCTTC
TRBJ1-1 | once | TRBV11-1 | TRBD1 | CASSRGQVLNTEAFF | TGTGCCAGCAGCCGGGGACAGGTATTGAACACTGAAGCTTTCTTT
TRBJ2-7 | NA | TRBV7-2 | NA | CASSPGTPLEQYF | TGTGCCAGCAGCCCCGGGACTCCCCTAGAGCAGTACTTC
TRBJ2-3 | NA | TRBV19 | NA | CATWGGPDGNTDTQYF | TGTGCCACCTGGGGGGGGCCGGACGGAAACACAGATACGCAGTATTTT
TRBJ2-3 | NA | TRBV5-5 | NA | CASSLERDTQYF | TGTGCCAGCAGCTTGGAGCGTGATACGCAGTATTTT
TRBJ1-1 | NA | TRBV7-8 | NA | CASSLGRTEAFF | TGTGCCAGCAGCTTGGGTAGGACTGAAGCTTTCTTT
TRBJ2-2 | NA | TRBV7-3 | NA | CASSLGPIRRTGELFF | TGTGCCAGCAGCCTCGGACCCATACGGAGAACCGGGGAGCTGTTTTTT
TRBJ2-1 | NA | TRBV18 | TRBD2 | CASSRGTSGSFQDEQFF | TGTGCCAGCTCACGGGGGACTAGCGGGAGTTTTCAGGATGAGCAGTTCTTC